The 32 T cell receptor beta chains below come from one sample, sequenced in a study of persistence of HIV-infected CD4 T cells. Cells were stimulated with CMV-infected fibroblast lysates at 10 ug/mL. Responding CD4+ T cells were sorted by upregulation of both CD40 ligand and CD69. This was the immunoSEQ version 4 assay in survey mode. Method: immunoSEQ multiplex PCR; TCRdb's copy keeps in-frame clones and lacks some. The table includes around 13,000 clones, over 60% detected once. For these TCRs, the target antigens are not known. The sequences come from CD4+ T cells sorted from PBMCs after roughly 19-hour stimulation, collected from a patient who received antiretroviral therapy. The receptors come from an adult man with HIV who was CMV-seropositive.

J is TRBJ1-6 and V is TRBV6-1; D is possibly TRBD1 (6 bases). Trimming removed 3 bases at V and 7 bases at J, with 16 bases between. The CDR3 spans 16 residues. The V gene's germline CDR1 is MNHNS and CDR2 SASEGT. CDR3 nucleotides: TGTGCCAGCAGTGACCTAACAGGGATTTACAATTCACCCCTCCACTTT. Protein: CASSDLTGIYNSPLHF.

The gene calls are TRBV27 and TRBJ2-6, with TRBD2 identical over 9 bases. V shed 5 bases and J 4 bases; nucleotides not matched to a gene: 21. Per the germline V gene, CDR1 is MNHEY and CDR2 is SMNVEV (reference sequence). This CDR3 comprises 21 residues. The DNA of the CDR3 is TGTGCCAGCAGTCCCCTAGCGGGGACACCGACCCGTGCGTGGGGGGCCAACGTCCTGACTTTC. Its translation is CASSPLAGTPTRAWGANVLTF.

The V and J genes are TRBV6-2 or TRBV6-3 and TRBJ2-2, with 16 nucleotides matching TRBD2. Germline CDR1 and CDR2: MNHEY and SVGEGT. The CDR3 contains 19 residues. V lost 2 bases and J lost 4; bases outside the gene matches: 7. DNA for the CDR3: TGTGCCAGCAGTTACCCCGGGACTAGCGGGGGGGCGAGCACCGGGGAGCTGTTTTTT. Its translation: CASSYPGTSGGASTGELFF.

This rearrangement joins TRBV18 to TRBJ2-3; D may be TRBD2 (7 bases). Trimming removed 5 bases from V and 3 bases from J, with 15 bases in between. This CDR3 contains 15 residues. Germline CDR1 is KGHSH and CDR2 is LQKENI. CDR3: CASSTRTRGTDTQYF. The CDR3 DNA sequence: TGTGCCAGCTCAACCAGGACTAGGGGGACAGATACGCAGTATTTT. The entire variable domain, with the rest obtained from reference TRBV18 and TRBJ2-3, is as follows: NAGVMQNPRHLVRRRGQEARLRCSPMKGHSHVYWYRQLPEEGLKFMVYLQKENIIDESGMPKERFSAEFPKEGPSILRIQQVVRGDSAAYFCASSTRTRGTDTQYFGPGTRLTVL.

This clone came up a few times. This sequence joins TRBV6-5 and TRBJ2-3; TRBD2 matches 8 bases. With 6 bases clipped from V and 5 bases from J, the junction kept 7 bases outside the gene matches. CDR3 size: 14 residues. Germline-derived CDR1 and CDR2 are MNHEY and SVGAGI. CDR3 nucleotides: TGTGCCAGCAGCACGGGACTAGAGGTAGATACGCAGTATTTT. Encoded protein: CASSTGLEVDTQYF.

J is TRBJ2-3 and V is TRBV6-4, with a weak D call TRBD2 (6 bases). This CDR3 spans 17 amino acids. Trimming removed 8 bases at V and 1 base at J, with 22 bases between. Germline loops: CDR1 MRHNA, CDR2 SNTAGT. The CDR3 spells CASLRDCYQSGTDTQYF. The CDR3 region has the DNA TGTGCCAGCCTACGGGACTGCTACCAGTCAGGCACAGATACGCAGTATTTT.

For the CDR3, the DNA is TGTGCCAGCACTCGGGGGGACTCTTATGGCTACACCTTC. Translating gives CASTRGDSYGYTF. The rearrangement joins TRBV3-1 (or the pseudogene TRBV3-2) to TRBJ1-2; maybe TRBD1 (5 bases). Trimming removed 7 bases at V and 5 bases at J, with 14 bases between. CDR3 length: 13 amino acids. Per germline, CDR1 LGHDT and CDR2 YNNKEL (reference sequence).

The chain couples TRBV4-1 to TRBJ2-7, with 9 positions matching TRBD1. CDR3 size: 15 residues. Germline trimming cut 4 bases from V and 3 bases from J; bases unmatched to any gene: 7. Germline values: CDR1 MGHRA, CDR2 YSYEKL. The CDR3 DNA is TGCGCCAGCAGCCCGGGACAGGGACCGCACTACGAGCAGTACTTC. This codes for CASSPGQGPHYEQYF.

In its sample, this clone was seen a few times. The chain is built from TRBV10-1 and TRBJ2-3; weak D call: TRBD1 (6 bases). There are 17 residues in the CDR3. CDR1 is WNHNN, CDR2 SYGVQD, per germline (reference sequence). V was trimmed by 0 bases and J by 6 bases, leaving 19 bases between them. The CDR3 loop reads CASSESLDSPLRDTQYF. The CDR3 DNA reads as TGCGCCAGCAGTGAGTCCTTGGACAGCCCTCTCCGGGATACGCAGTATTTT.

V and J are TRBV5-4 and TRBJ2-7; D may be TRBD2 (7 bases). The germline CDR1 and CDR2 sequences are SGHNT and YYREEE (reference sequence). The CDR3 is made up of 15 amino acids. V gave up 4 bases and J gave up 0 bases, with 14 bases separating them. CDR3 protein: CASSPGGGSSYEQYF. CDR3 bases: TGTGCCAGCAGCCCGGGGGGCGGGTCCTCCTACGAGCAGTACTTC.

The V gene is TRBV24-1, the J gene TRBJ2-4; no firm D call. Trimming left V 5 bases short and J 4 bases short, with 11 bases between. The V gene's germline CDR1 is KGHDR and CDR2 SFDVKD. This CDR3 region has 14 residues. CDR3 bases: TGTGCCACCAGTGCGTCAGGTGCGAAAAACATTCAGTACTTC. Its protein product is CATSASGAKNIQYF.

This rearrangement joins TRBV6-5 to TRBJ2-7, with TRBD1 matching 8 bases. CDR3 length: 14 amino acids. CDR1 MNHEY and CDR2 SVGAGI come from the germline V gene. Losses at the gene ends were 2 bases for V and 4 bases for J; bases not matched to a gene: 4. CDR3 in amino acids: CASSYQTGAYEQYF. Here the CDR3 DNA reads TGTGCCAGCAGTTACCAGACAGGGGCGTACGAGCAGTACTTC.

The chain is built from TRBV20-1 and TRBJ1-2; D gene ambiguous. Trimming stripped 3 bases from V and 0 bases from J, with 8 bases between. Germline CDR1 and CDR2: DFQATT and SNEGSKA (reference sequence). The CDR3 runs 13 residues. The CDR3 DNA reads as TGCAGTGCTAGTGAGGGAACTAACTATGGCTACACCTTC. Its protein is CSASEGTNYGYTF.

Notes on this clone: One end of the junction is discordant with germline, which a read error may explain. The chain links TRBV2 to TRBJ2-4, with D uncertain. The length of the CDR3 is 14 residues. Germline V gene sequence: CDR1 SNHLY, CDR2 FYNNEI. The CDR3 spells CASSEGSARNIQYF. For the CDR3, the DNA is TGTGCCAGCAGTGAGGGAAGCGCCAGAAACATTCAGTACTTC.

The V and J genes are TRBV27 and TRBJ1-2; 7 bases line up with TRBD1. The germline V gene has CDR1 MNHEY and CDR2 SMNVEV (reference sequence). The ends lost 3 bases at V and 3 bases at J; junction bases unmatched: 7. The CDR3 consists of 15 residues. The CDR3 sequence: CASSLTGSGDYGYTF. CDR3 in DNA: TGTGCCAGCAGTTTGACAGGGTCGGGGGACTATGGCTACACCTTC.

The rearrangement links TRBV5-8 to TRBJ2-7; D perhaps matches TRBD2 (6 bases). Germline CDR1 SGHTS, CDR2 YDEGEE. The V end lost 0 bases, the J end lost 0 bases, and 13 bases lay between the germline ends. This CDR3 has 16 residues. The CDR3 protein is CASSLVSGVGSYEQYF. The CDR3 DNA is TGTGCCAGCAGCTTGGTTTCGGGGGTAGGCTCCTACGAGCAGTACTTC.

The chain combines TRBV6-5 with TRBJ1-5, with D perhaps TRBD1 (5 bases). The CDR3 contains 15 residues. From germline, CDR1 is MNHEY and CDR2 SVGAGI. V was cut by 3 bases and J by 2 bases, with 11 bases left in between. CDR3 sequence (DNA): TGTGCCAGCAGTTATTCGGGGACGGGCAATCAGCCCCAGCATTTT. This encodes CASSYSGTGNQPQHF.

The chain uses TRBV9 and TRBJ1-1; maybe TRBD1 (5 bases). V was clipped by 0 bases and J by 1 base, with 13 bases between them. The CDR3 is 16 residues long. Germline lookup yields CDR1 SGDLS and CDR2 YYNGEE. The CDR3 reads CASSVDPGPRNTEAFF. The CDR3 DNA is TGTGCCAGCAGCGTAGACCCAGGGCCGCGGAACACTGAAGCTTTCTTT.

The V gene is TRBV5-1, the J gene TRBJ2-1; perhaps D is TRBD1 or TRBD2 (6 bases each). V was shortened by 0 bases and J by 0 bases, with 10 bases between the two germline ends. CDR1 and CDR2 (germline): SGHRS, YFSETQ. The CDR3 has 16 residues. CDR3 sequence reads: CASSLGGASSYNEQFF. The CDR3 DNA is TGCGCCAGCAGCTTGGGGGGGGCGAGCTCCTACAATGAGCAGTTCTTC.

The chain uses TRBV29-1 and TRBJ2-7; 8 bases fit TRBD1. Per germline, CDR1 SQVTM and CDR2 ANQGSEA. V lost 3 bases, J lost 7 bases, and 5 bases stayed unmatched. The CDR3 has 12 amino acids. CDR3 nucleotides: TGCAGCGTTGAGCAGGGGGCGGGGGAGCAGTACTTC. It yields the protein CSVEQGAGEQYF.

The J gene is TRBJ2-7, the V gene TRBV19, with TRBD2 as a possible D gene (6 bases). The length of the CDR3 is 14 residues. Trimming cost V 2 bases and J 3 bases, with 11 bases left between them. CDR1 is LNHDA and CDR2 is SQIVND in the germline V gene (reference sequence). CDR3 in amino acids: CASSIRRGGYEQYF. As DNA, the CDR3 is TGTGCCAGTAGTATAAGGAGGGGAGGCTACGAGCAGTACTTC.

This clone was seen once. The chain has TRBV5-1 and TRBJ2-7; 7 bases match TRBD1. Germline CDR1 SGHRS, CDR2 YFSETQ. V lost 1 base to trimming and J lost 2 bases; unmatched junction nucleotides: 3. The CDR3 is 14 residues long. CDR3 in DNA: TGCGCCAGCAGCTTGACAGGGGCGGCCTACGAGCAGTACTTC. It is translated as CASSLTGAAYEQYF. Looking up the rest from reference TRBV5-1 and TRBJ2-7 gives the full variable domain: KAGVTQTPRYLIKTRGQQVTLSCSPISGHRSVSWYQQTPGQGLQFLFEYFSETQRNKGNFPGRFSGRQFSNSRSEMNVSTLELGDSALYLCASSLTGAAYEQYFGPGTRLTVT.

J is TRBJ2-1 and V is TRBV7-9; possible D gene TRBD2, 6 bases. Germline V CDR1 and CDR2: SEHNR, FQNEAQ (reference sequence). There are 12 residues in the CDR3. Deletions cut 3 bases from V and 8 bases from J, with 8 bases between. CDR3: CASSFRDYEQFF. In DNA, the CDR3 is TGTGCCAGCAGCTTTAGGGACTATGAGCAGTTCTTC.

The genes are TRBV19 and TRBJ1-5; 9 bases are shared with TRBD1. The CDR3 extends over 17 amino acids. Germline V gives CDR1 LNHDA, CDR2 SQIVND (reference sequence). V lost 6 bases to trimming and J lost 4 bases; unmatched junction nucleotides: 13. As DNA, the CDR3 is TGTGCCAGTAGGCCGGGACAGGGAGGAGGTAGGAATCAGCCCCAGCATTTT. Amino acids: CASRPGQGGGRNQPQHF.

CDR3 protein: CASSSGTPSTDTQYF. The CDR3 bases are TGCGCCAGCAGCTCCGGGACCCCAAGCACAGATACGCAGTATTTT. V gene TRBV5-1 combines with J gene TRBJ2-3; tentatively, D is TRBD1 or TRBD2 (5 bases each). The CDR3 runs to 15 residues. Trimming removed 3 bases at V and 0 bases at J, with 11 bases between. Germline V gene data show CDR1 as SGHRS and CDR2 as YFSETQ.

The chain is built from TRBV19 and TRBJ1-2; D not resolved. V lost 3 bases and J 1 base, leaving 12 bases between the germline ends. This CDR3 region has 15 residues. The V gene's germline CDR1 is LNHDA and CDR2 SQIVND (reference sequence). CDR3 sequence: CASSIGSLLNYGYTF. For the CDR3, the DNA is TGTGCCAGTAGTATTGGTAGCCTCCTTAACTATGGCTACACCTTC.

The CDR3 DNA reads as TGTGCCAGCAGCTTGCCGGGACAGGGGGCAAACATTCAGTACTTC. It is translated as CASSLPGQGANIQYF. The chain uses TRBV5-4 and TRBJ2-4; 12 positions match TRBD1. Germline CDR1 and CDR2: SGHNT and YYREEE (reference sequence). CDR3 length: 15 residues. The V and J ends lost 1 base and 6 bases, in that order; junction bases with no gene match: 2.

In its sample, this clone was seen a few times. The rearrangement uses TRBV2 and TRBJ1-5; possibly TRBD1 for D (6 bases). V was pared by 8 bases and J by 5 bases, with 13 bases between. The CDR3 spans 13 residues. The germline V gene has CDR1 SNHLY and CDR2 FYNNEI. The CDR3 loop is CASRQERDQPQHF. CDR3 DNA: TGTGCCAGCCGACAGGAACGAGATCAGCCCCAGCATTTT.

The V and J genes are TRBV7-2 and TRBJ1-4; D is unresolved. Germline V CDR1 and CDR2: SGHTA, FQGNSA. The CDR3 is 15 residues long. The V and J ends lost 5 bases and 8 bases respectively, with 18 bases between them. CDR3 protein: CASSPGGTAREKLFF. CDR3 DNA sequence: TGTGCCAGCAGCCCCGGCGGAACAGCGAGGGAAAAACTGTTTTTT.

The chain employs TRBV19 and TRBJ1-1; D ambiguous. Germline CDR1 LNHDA, CDR2 SQIVND (reference sequence). Trimming took off 8 bases at V and 2 bases at J, with 9 bases between the two ends. The CDR3 has 12 amino acids. The CDR3 nucleotides read TGTGCCAGTGGATGGCGAAACACTGAAGCTTTCTTT. Translation gives CASGWRNTEAFF.

This sequence joins TRBV10-3 and TRBJ2-7; maybe TRBD2 (6 bases). This CDR3 has 14 residues. From germline, CDR1 is ENHRY and CDR2 SYGVKD. The V and J ends lost 10 bases and 6 bases respectively, with 22 bases between them. The CDR3 loop reads CATALTGEEGEQYF. The CDR3 nucleotides read TGTGCCACCGCACTCACGGGAGAAGAAGGCGAGCAGTACTTC.

The rearrangement links TRBV7-2 to TRBJ2-7; 8 bases are shared with TRBD2. Germline V CDR1 and CDR2: SGHTA, FQGNSA. Losses at the gene ends were 5 bases for V and 2 bases for J; bases not matched to a gene: 5. This CDR3 is built from 14 residues. CDR3 region: CASSQKAGAYEQYF. In DNA, the CDR3 is TGTGCCAGCAGCCAAAAAGCGGGGGCCTACGAGCAGTACTTC.